This TCR beta chain was sequenced in a study of T cell repertoires in cytomegalovirus infection. Study-wide background: A matching HLA type, together with CMV infection, was signaled by public TCR beta signatures. Study findings and constraints: Cumulative public TCR beta family frequency identified CMV carriers with the relevant HLA. Dominating the ex vivo response were HLA-C-restricted CMV-specific TCR beta clonotypes.

The CDR3 runs 14 residues. The V and J ends lost 0 bases and 1 base respectively, with 6 bases between them. Looked up from germline, CDR1 is ENHRY and CDR2 is SYGVKD. TCRdb redid the calling of the reads with MiXCR, one entry per CDR3 protein. The table includes a few hundred thousand distinct CDR3 sequences, around 27% detected once. Concerning this clonotype itself: Its antigen is not known.

The material sequenced was PBMCs. This sequence was found in a human donor in good health (CMV status not recorded). Some clones in this sample may be carry-over from other donors' samples. This chain uses TRBV10-3 with TRBJ1-1; D remains unclear. This chain's CDR3 is CAISESLWNTEAFF. The CDR3 coding sequence is TGTGCCATCAGTGAGTCTTTGTGGAACACTGAAGCTTTCTTT.